One sample yielded the 19 T cell receptor beta chains listed below, sequenced in a study of T cell responses to AZD1222 COVID-19 vaccine. Produced via immunoSEQ multiplex PCR; TCRdb's table is partial and in-frame only. The table includes around 140,000 clones, roughly nine tenths detected once. The sequenced sample was peripheral blood, obtained 28 days after the second dose of the MenACWY control vaccine. The receptors here all came from an adult who received the MenACWY meningococcal vaccine as a control.

This chain uses TRBV11-1 with TRBJ2-1; 7 nucleotides agree with TRBD1. The CDR3 has 15 amino acids. Germline V gene lookup returns CDR1 SGHAT and CDR2 FQDESV (reference sequence). V was pared by 2 bases and J by 5 bases, with 6 bases of the junction left unmatched. CDR3: CASSLIGQENNEQFF. Here the CDR3 DNA reads TGTGCCAGCAGCTTAATCGGACAGGAGAACAATGAGCAGTTCTTC. The full variable domain, with the rest looked up from reference TRBV11-1 and TRBJ2-1, is EAEVAQSPRYKITEKSQAVAFWCDPISGHATLYWYRQILGQGPELLVQFQDESVVDDSQLPKDRFSAERLKGVDSTLKIQPAELGDSAMYLCASSLIGQENNEQFFGPGTRLTVL.

The CDR3 reads CASSLGLNTEAFF. The CDR3 coding sequence is TGTGCCAGCAGTCTAGGACTTAACACTGAAGCTTTCTTT. This chain uses TRBV2 with TRBJ1-1; D remains ambiguous. Germline V gene lookup returns CDR1 SNHLY and CDR2 FYNNEI. Trimming shortened V by 5 bases and J by 2 bases, and 9 bases separated the two germline ends. The CDR3 consists of 13 residues.

This clone was seen a handful of times. This sequence joins TRBV19 and TRBJ2-2; D remains ambiguous. Germline V gives CDR1 LNHDA, CDR2 SQIVND (reference sequence). V gave up 2 bases and J gave up 5 bases, with 6 bases separating them. CDR3 length: 13 amino acids. CDR3 in amino acids: CASSIRRTGELFF. The CDR3 bases are TGTGCCAGTAGTATAAGGCGAACCGGGGAGCTGTTTTTT.

This chain links TRBV28 with TRBJ1-4; D is perhaps TRBD1 (6 bases). With 2 bases removed from V and 4 bases from J, the gap between germline ends came to 8 bases. From germline, CDR1 is MDHEN and CDR2 SYDVKM. This CDR3 has 14 amino acids. This CDR3 reads CASSLRTVNEKLFF. The CDR3 DNA reads as TGTGCCAGCAGTTTACGGACAGTTAATGAAAAACTGTTTTTT.

This sequence joins TRBV6-5 and TRBJ1-5; D remains ambiguous. V was cut by 2 bases and J by 4 bases, with 9 bases left in between. Germline loops: CDR1 MNHEY, CDR2 SVGAGI. The length of the CDR3 is 14 residues. In nucleotides, the CDR3 is TGTGCCAGCAGTTACCGCCATGGGAATCAGCCCCAGCATTTT. Its protein product is CASSYRHGNQPQHF.

This chain links TRBV28 with TRBJ2-1; 8 nucleotides match TRBD2. V shed 3 bases and J 13 bases; nucleotides not matched to a gene: 5. Per the germline V gene, CDR1 is MDHEN and CDR2 is SYDVKM. This CDR3 contains 12 residues. The CDR3 DNA reads as TGTGCCAGCAGTTTGCAACGGACTAGCCAGTTCTTC. Amino acids: CASSLQRTSQFF.

This chain links TRBV18 with TRBJ2-1; 11 bases match TRBD1. The trim removed 3 bases at V and 9 bases at J, leaving 10 bases unmatched. Germline CDR1 and CDR2: KGHSH and LQKENI. The CDR3 loop spans 16 amino acids. CDR3 coding DNA: TGTGCCAGCTCACCCCCGGGACAGGGGGTTCCGGGTGAGCAGTTCTTC. Translated: CASSPPGQGVPGEQFF.

This chain connects TRBV6-1 to TRBJ2-2, with 12 positions matching TRBD1. The CDR3 consists of 16 residues. The germline V gene has CDR1 MNHNS and CDR2 SASEGT. Losses at the gene ends were 4 bases for V and 3 bases for J; bases not matched to a gene: 3. Here the CDR3 reads CASSGDRGPYTGELFF. CDR3 DNA: TGTGCCAGCAGTGGGGACAGGGGGCCGTACACCGGGGAGCTGTTTTTT.

This chain uses TRBV6-5 with TRBJ1-5; 8 nucleotides match TRBD1. J lost 0 bases, V lost 6 bases, and 4 bases had no gene match. The CDR3 is 15 residues long. CDR1 is MNHEY and CDR2 is SVGAGI in the germline V gene. The CDR3 here is CASRNRGDSNQPQHF. CDR3 DNA: TGTGCCAGCAGGAACAGGGGGGATAGCAATCAGCCCCAGCATTTT.

CDR3 region: CASSQVTGNTEAFF. The CDR3 DNA reads TGTGCCAGCAGCCAAGTAACAGGGAACACTGAAGCTTTCTTT. The chain joins TRBV3-1 (or the pseudogene TRBV3-2) to TRBJ1-1; D may be TRBD1 (5 bases). This CDR3 spans 14 amino acids. Germline CDR1 LGHDT, CDR2 YNNKEL (reference sequence). The ends were cut back, 1 base at V and 1 base at J, with 7 bases in the middle.

This chain connects TRBV5-1 to TRBJ2-3; tentative D call: TRBD2 (7 bases). The CDR3 has 13 amino acids. Germline V gives CDR1 SGHRS, CDR2 YFSETQ. Trimming took 4 bases from V and 6 from J, leaving 12 bases between them. This CDR3 is CASSPGGQDTQYF. The CDR3 bases are TGCGCCAGCAGCCCGGGGGGCCAGGATACGCAGTATTTT.

V gene TRBV10-1 combines with J gene TRBJ2-7; D is uncertain. The V gene lost 3 bases and the J gene lost 4 bases, with 19 bases spanning the gap. Germline CDR1 reads WNHNN; CDR2 reads SYGVQD (reference sequence). This CDR3 has 16 residues. CDR3 nucleotide sequence: TGCGCCAGCAGTGATTCTCTTGGGCTCCAACTGTACGAGCAGTACTTC. Translating it yields CASSDSLGLQLYEQYF.

The genes are TRBV7-3 and TRBJ2-5; possible D gene TRBD2, 6 bases. Trimming stripped 4 bases from V and 5 bases from J, with 11 bases between. The CDR3 runs 13 residues. The germline V gene encodes CDR1 SGHTA and CDR2 FQGTGA. The CDR3 is CASSSSREETQYF. CDR3 nucleotide sequence: TGTGCCAGCAGCTCGTCTCGGGAGGAGACCCAGTACTTC.

Here the CDR3 reads CASSQDRGQGLTWTQYF. CDR3 DNA: TGTGCCAGCAGCCAGGACCGGGGCCAGGGATTAACTTGGACCCAGTACTTC. The chain joins TRBV14 to TRBJ2-5; perhaps D is TRBD1 or TRBD2 (5 bases each). Germline loops: CDR1 SGHDN, CDR2 FVKESK. The CDR3 runs to 17 residues. With 3 bases removed from V and 7 bases from J, the gap between germline ends came to 24 bases.

This chain joins TRBV28 and TRBJ2-3; D unclear. The V gene lost 6 bases and the J gene lost 5 bases, with 12 bases spanning the gap. This CDR3 is 13 amino acids long. Looked up from germline, CDR1 is MDHEN and CDR2 is SYDVKM. The CDR3 DNA follows: TGTGCCAGCAGCGAAATTCTGAGAGATACGCAGTATTTT. It yields the protein CASSEILRDTQYF.

The chain uses TRBV18 and TRBJ2-1; 7 bases are shared with TRBD1. V lost 5 bases, J lost 1 base, and 8 bases stayed unmatched. The length of the CDR3 is 16 residues. Germline V lookup: CDR1 KGHSH, CDR2 LQKENI. CDR3 in DNA: TGTGCCAGCTCATACAATTCAGGGGGTTCCTACAATGAGCAGTTCTTC. It encodes CASSYNSGGSYNEQFF.

The rearrangement links TRBV19 to TRBJ2-5, with D perhaps matching TRBD1 (6 bases). This CDR3 has 16 residues. V shed 5 bases and J shed 4 bases, with 20 bases lying between them. Germline CDR1 is LNHDA and CDR2 is SQIVND (reference sequence). CDR3 coding DNA: TGTGCCAGTAGTCACTCCCCCAAAGACAGGAGAGAGACCCAGTACTTC. Protein sequence: CASSHSPKDRRETQYF. Complete variable domain (other parts from reference TRBV19 and TRBJ2-5): DGGITQSPKYLFRKEGQNVTLSCEQNLNHDAMYWYRQDPGQGLRLIYYSQIVNDFQKGDIAEGYSVSREKKESFPLTVTSAQKNPTAFYLCASSHSPKDRRETQYFGPGTRLLVL.

The chain couples TRBV21-1 to TRBJ2-7. TRBV21-1 is a pseudogene locus. The CDR3 has 13 amino acids. The CDR3, as DNA: TGTGCCCGCATAAGGGCACTCTACTACGAGCAGTACTTC. As protein: CARIRALYYEQYF.

The V and J genes are TRBV2 and TRBJ1-1; D uncertain. V lost 6 bases and J lost 3, with 5 bases in between. The germline gives CDR1 SNHLY, CDR2 FYNNEI. The CDR3 has 11 amino acids. CDR3 nucleotide sequence: TGTGCCAGCAGCATATACACTGAAGCTTTCTTT. It encodes CASSIYTEAFF.